This is a list of T cell receptor beta chains from one sample in a study of shared clonotypes between healthy human individuals. Libraries were prepared by immunoSEQ multiplex PCR; TCRdb keeps only in-frame clonotypes and omits some of them. The profile shows more than 550,000 clones, 90% to 95% of them singletons. The specimen was naive CD8+ T cells sorted from blood. Source of these receptors: a man aged 25-45 years in good health. The CDR3 runs from the conserved cysteine through the conserved F or W. D genes are given only for firm matches. For some rows the clone size is stated as once, few or many, or as a class when expanded; others skip it.

abundance: .; v_gene: TRBV7-9; d_gene: TRBD1; j_gene: TRBJ2-1; CDR3aa: CASSPSRQGYNEQFF; CDR3nt: TGTGCCAGCAGCCCTTCTCGACAGGGATACAATGAGCAGTTCTTC
abundance: .; v_gene: TRBV27; d_gene: TRBD2; j_gene: TRBJ2-7; CDR3aa: CASSLGTNQISYEQYF; CDR3nt: TGTGCCAGCAGTTTAGGGACTAACCAAATCTCCTACGAGCAGTACTTC
abundance: few; v_gene: TRBV6-1; d_gene: TRBD2; j_gene: TRBJ2-7; CDR3aa: CASSVSAGGPYEQYF; CDR3nt: TGTGCCAGCAGTGTCAGTGCGGGAGGGCCTTACGAGCAGTACTTC
abundance: .; v_gene: TRBV5-6; d_gene: .; j_gene: TRBJ2-1; CDR3aa: CASSLEGGLSYNEQFF; CDR3nt: TGTGCCAGCAGCTTGGAGGGGGGTCTCTCCTACAATGAGCAGTTCTTC
abundance: .; v_gene: TRBV29-1; d_gene: TRBD1; j_gene: TRBJ2-1; CDR3aa: CSVALTGGNEQFF; CDR3nt: TGCAGCGTTGCCCTCACAGGGGGTAATGAGCAGTTCTTC
abundance: .; v_gene: TRBV7-2; d_gene: TRBD1; j_gene: TRBJ2-7; CDR3aa: CASSQTGTTYEQYF; CDR3nt: TGTGCCAGCAGCCAGACAGGGACAACCTACGAGCAGTACTTC
abundance: .; v_gene: TRBV7-9; d_gene: .; j_gene: TRBJ1-1; CDR3aa: CASSSRGRLNTEAFF; CDR3nt: TGTGCCAGCAGCTCTCGCGGGAGACTGAACACTGAAGCTTTCTTT
abundance: .; v_gene: TRBV7-7; d_gene: .; j_gene: TRBJ2-1; CDR3aa: CASLFLKQETTFWSYNEQFF; CDR3nt: TGTGCCAGCCTTTTTCTTAAACAGGAGACTACTTTTTGGTCCTACAATGAGCAGTTCTTC
abundance: .; v_gene: TRBV7-9; d_gene: TRBD2; j_gene: TRBJ2-3; CDR3aa: CASSHPDLAADTQYF; CDR3nt: TGTGCCAGCAGCCACCCCGATCTAGCGGCAGATACGCAGTATTTT
abundance: .; v_gene: TRBV27; d_gene: .; j_gene: TRBJ1-3; CDR3aa: CASSSQAVPDTGNTIYF; CDR3nt: TGTGCCAGCAGTTCCCAGGCGGTACCAGATACTGGAAACACCATATATTTT
abundance: .; v_gene: TRBV6-5; d_gene: .; j_gene: TRBJ1-2; CDR3aa: CASSSRDRLYGYTF; CDR3nt: TGTGCCAGCAGCTCCCGTGACAGACTCTATGGCTACACCTTC
abundance: .; v_gene: TRBV6-5; d_gene: .; j_gene: TRBJ2-5; CDR3aa: CASSYQGETQYF; CDR3nt: TGTGCCAGCAGTTACCAAGGCGAGACCCAGTACTTC
abundance: .; v_gene: TRBV27; d_gene: .; j_gene: TRBJ1-1; CDR3aa: CASSSGWTEAFF; CDR3nt: TGTGCCAGCAGTTCTGGCTGGACTGAAGCTTTCTTT
abundance: .; v_gene: TRBV29-1; d_gene: .; j_gene: TRBJ1-3; CDR3aa: CSVRGGSGNTIYF; CDR3nt: TGCAGCGTCCGGGGAGGCTCTGGAAACACCATATATTTT
abundance: once; v_gene: TRBV5-1; d_gene: TRBD1; j_gene: TRBJ2-5; CDR3aa: CASSGRDRVEETQYF; CDR3nt: TGCGCCAGCAGCGGCCGGGACAGGGTTGAAGAGACCCAGTACTTC
abundance: .; v_gene: TRBV28; d_gene: TRBD2; j_gene: TRBJ2-7; CDR3aa: CASSSVRSAEAGGSSYEQYF; CDR3nt: TGTGCCAGCAGTTCAGTGAGGTCGGCCGAAGCGGGAGGAAGCTCTTACGAGCAGTACTTC
abundance: .; v_gene: TRBV4-3; d_gene: .; j_gene: TRBJ1-3; CDR3aa: CASSQGNAGDSDYSGNTIYF; CDR3nt: TGCGCCAGCAGCCAAGGGAATGCAGGGGACTCGGATTACTCTGGAAACACCATATATTTT
abundance: few; v_gene: TRBV25-1; d_gene: .; j_gene: TRBJ2-7; CDR3aa: CASSEPGEVDYEQYF; CDR3nt: TGTGCCAGCAGTGAACCCGGGGAGGTGGACTACGAGCAGTACTTC
abundance: .; v_gene: TRBV27; d_gene: TRBD2; j_gene: TRBJ2-7; CDR3aa: CASSLGLGEGSYEQYF; CDR3nt: TGTGCCAGCAGTTTAGGTTTGGGGGAGGGCTCCTACGAGCAGTACTTC
abundance: once; v_gene: TRBV25-1; d_gene: .; j_gene: TRBJ1-1; CDR3aa: CASTLGQGNTEAFF; CDR3nt: TGTGCCAGCACGCTGGGGCAGGGGAACACTGAAGCTTTCTTT
abundance: .; v_gene: TRBV10-2; d_gene: .; j_gene: TRBJ2-7; CDR3aa: CASSFRDTGFYEQYF; CDR3nt: TGTGCCAGCAGTTTCCGGGACACTGGATTCTACGAGCAGTACTTC
abundance: few; v_gene: TRBV7-6; d_gene: .; j_gene: TRBJ1-2; CDR3aa: CASADGNYGYTF; CDR3nt: TGTGCCAGCGCGGACGGTAACTATGGCTACACCTTC
abundance: .; v_gene: TRBV29-1; d_gene: .; j_gene: TRBJ2-7; CDR3aa: CSASAATKNEQYF; CDR3nt: TGCAGCGCCTCGGCCGCAACGAAGAACGAGCAGTACTTC
abundance: once; v_gene: TRBV28; d_gene: .; j_gene: TRBJ2-7; CDR3aa: CASSQRRRAYEQYF; CDR3nt: TGTGCCAGCAGCCAACGGCGGCGAGCCTACGAGCAGTACTTC
abundance: .; v_gene: TRBV29-1; d_gene: .; j_gene: TRBJ2-5; CDR3aa: CSVEDRGGGETQYF; CDR3nt: TGCAGCGTTGAAGACAGGGGTGGAGGGGAGACCCAGTACTTC
abundance: once; v_gene: TRBV6-5; d_gene: .; j_gene: TRBJ2-4; CDR3aa: CASRRGGLDIQYF; CDR3nt: TGTGCCAGCAGGAGGGGGGGTTTAGACATTCAGTACTTC
abundance: .; v_gene: TRBV7-2; d_gene: .; j_gene: TRBJ2-7; CDR3aa: CASSFPATTGTYEQYF; CDR3nt: TGTGCCAGCAGCTTTCCCGCCACGACAGGTACCTACGAGCAGTACTTC
abundance: .; v_gene: TRBV27; d_gene: TRBD1; j_gene: TRBJ2-1; CDR3aa: CASSLDRANEQFF; CDR3nt: TGTGCCAGCAGTTTGGACAGGGCCAATGAGCAGTTCTTC